This T cell receptor (beta chain) was sequenced for a study of cytomegalovirus exposure and HLA in healthy donors. For the study at large: Samples from HLA-typed donors yielded about 85 million unique TCRs in an early data release.

Study-level results: Fewer N-insertions than the roughly 630-donor mean were reportedly shown by an Asian-associated ancestry cluster in a later analysis.

Per the germline V gene, CDR1 is MNHEY and CDR2 is SVGAGI. The CDR3 loop spans 12 amino acids. V was clipped by 6 bases and J by 6 bases, with 12 bases between them. On this clone itself: Its antigen is still unknown.

The study ran its PCR with 60 Vbeta and 13 Jbeta primers. Produced via immunoSEQ multiplex PCR; TCRdb's table is partial and in-frame only. The sample consists of under 200,000 clones, approximately 73% of them appearing once. This clonotype was obtained from a woman aged 18 to 35 in good health and CMV-seropositive. Sequencing was performed on PBMCs. This chain links TRBV6-5 with TRBJ2-7; tentatively, D is TRBD2 (5 bases). CDR3 region: CASRPPLGEQYF. CDR3 sequence (DNA): TGTGCCAGCAGGCCCCCACTAGGCGAGCAGTACTTC.